This T cell receptor (beta chain) is drawn from a study of blood T cell repertoires in COVID-19. Study-level information: Acute and convalescent COVID-19 samples came from the United States, Italy and Spain.

The table came from immunoSEQ multiplex PCR; TCRdb's copy has only in-frame clones and leaves some out. The table has some 42,000 clones, around 86% seen once. This CDR3 comprises 18 residues. Germline V gives CDR1 MNHEY, CDR2 SMNVEV (reference sequence). V was pared by 0 bases and J by 3 bases, with 10 bases of the junction left unmatched. The sample taken for sequencing was peripheral blood. The receptor was isolated from a human donor in a cohort sampled during active COVID-19. The gene calls are TRBV27 and TRBJ1-2, with 10 bases lining up with TRBD1. The CDR3 protein is CASSLSKARQGAHYGYTF. The CDR3 coding sequence is TGTGCCAGCAGTTTATCCAAGGCTCGACAGGGGGCACACTATGGCTACACCTTC.